This entry lists 5 T cell receptor beta chains sequenced from one sample in a study of CD8 T cells in ankylosing spondylitis (dated by TCRdb to 2016 to 2017). Summary of the overall study and its limitations: A TCR beta motif made up of several highly homologous amino acid variants appeared to be characteristic of blood from ankylosing spondylitis patients.

These receptors are not linked to any known antigen. The protocol used for the library was 5' RACE. These reads were obtained on an Illumina HiSeq 2500. TCRdb trimmed public reads at Q25 via fastp, called clones via MiXCR and kept in-frame beta chains. When rows share a CDR3 protein, they turn into one entry using the most common DNA and genes. Recorded for this sample are hundreds of thousands of distinct CDR3 sequences; 26% of them occurred a single time. The ten largest clones represent about 0.92% of the sample. Sequencing input: blood, either unsorted or a sorted T cell fraction (not recorded which). These receptors were collected from a male donor with ankylosing spondylitis.

The V call is TRBV7-9, the J call TRBJ2-7; a weak D match, TRBD1 (7 bases). Germline V gives CDR1 SEHNR, CDR2 FQNEAQ (reference sequence). Trimming shortened V by 4 bases and J by 4 bases, and 14 bases separated the two germline ends. CDR3 length equals 14 residues. Here the CDR3 reads CASSSPTGRYEQYV. CDR3 coding DNA: TGTGCCAGCAGCTCCCCGACAGGGAGGTACGAGCAGTACGTC.

The chain links TRBV12-3 or TRBV12-4 to TRBJ2-4, with TRBD1 matching over 8 bases. The V segment lost 1 base and the J segment 7 bases; nucleotides outside the gene matches: 3. CDR3 size: 14 residues. DNA for the CDR3: TGTGCCAGCAGTTTAGGCAGGGGGCTGAACATTCAGTACTTC. It codes for CASSLGRGLNIQYF.

This sequence joins TRBV7-8 and TRBJ2-7, with D possibly TRBD1 on 5 matching bases. V lost 3 bases to trimming and J lost 4 bases, with 7 bases between them. This CDR3 region has 12 residues. Germline V CDR1 and CDR2: SGHVS, FQNEAQ. CDR3 coding DNA: TGTGCCAGCAGCTTCCCAGGGTACGAGCAGTACGTC. This gives the protein CASSFPGYEQYV.

The CDR3 coding sequence is TGTGCCAGCAGGTTGGGGGAAGATACGCAGTATTTT. This sequence encodes CASRLGEDTQYF. The V and J genes are TRBV6-1 and TRBJ2-3; D is possibly TRBD1 or TRBD2 (5 bases each). Trimming pared 6 bases from V and 5 bases from J, leaving 9 bases between. Germline loops: CDR1 MNHNS, CDR2 SASEGT. CDR3 length: 12 residues.

This clonotype was seen a handful of times. The rearrangement uses TRBV12-3 or TRBV12-4 and TRBJ1-2; 7 bases fit TRBD1. This CDR3 contains 14 residues. With 3 bases clipped from V and 4 bases from J, the junction kept 5 bases outside the gene matches. CDR3 nucleotide sequence: TGTGCCAGCAGTTTCCCAGGGGGTGTCTATGGCTACACCTTC. Translation: CASSFPGGVYGYTF.